This T cell receptor beta chain was retrieved from a study of CXCR3-negative and CXCR3-positive naive CD8 T cells. Study-wide results and caveats: A higher hydrophobicity marked the TRB CDR3s of CXCR3-positive naive cells versus CXCR3-negative naive cells. Memory, not naive, CXCR3-negative and CXCR3-positive cells differed in TRBV-TRBJ usage. Post-cryopreservation CXCR3 expression was partly diminished, and the bulk of assays employed fresh PBMCs.

Concerning this clonotype: The antigen is undetermined.

UMI-labeled 5' RACE TRB cDNA libraries were prepared from the cells. TCRdb reanalyzed the 5' RACE reads and collapses them to one entry per CDR3 protein, without DNA. The listing contains 140,000 to 150,000 distinct CDR3 sequences. Every CD8+ subset sample held 250,000 to 300,000 flow-sorted cells, done in triplicate. Identification of naive CD8+ T cells rested on CD45RO-CCR7+CD27+CD95- status. The clonotype comes from a human donor in good health. Some clones in this sample may be carry-over from other donors' samples. The sequenced sample consisted of naive CXCR3+ CD8+ T cells from blood. Subset described: CD45RO-CCR7+CD27+CD95- naive CD8+ T cells expressing CXCR3 (TNR3+).

CDR3 amino acids: CASSEAIGRGYEQYF. The chain is built from TRBV6-1 and TRBJ2-7; as DNA is missing, the TRBD2 call by TCRdb cannot be tested. The CDR3 runs 15 residues. Germline V lookup: CDR1 MNHNS, CDR2 SASEGT.